This TCR beta chain came from a study of blood T cell repertoires in COVID-19. Sequencing was performed with immunoSEQ multiplex PCR; in TCRdb, only in-frame clones are kept and a portion is missing. The sample carries some 150,000 clones, approximately 92% recorded once. Germline assignment: CDR1 SGHRS and CDR2 YFSETQ. The V segment lost 1 base and the J segment 8 bases; nucleotides outside the gene matches: 7. The CDR3 is 14 residues long. The TCR originated in a woman aged 55-70 years with active COVID-19. The chain employs TRBV5-1 and TRBJ1-2; 8 bases fit TRBD1. Sequences were obtained from peripheral blood. The chain's CDR3 is CASSLPQGAGGYTF. The CDR3 region has the DNA TGCGCCAGCAGCTTGCCCCAGGGGGCAGGGGGCTACACCTTC. Drawing the rest from reference TRBV5-1 and TRBJ1-2, the complete variable domain is KAGVTQTPRYLIKTRGQQVTLSCSPISGHRSVSWYQQTPGQGLQFLFEYFSETQRNKGNFPGRFSGRQFSNSRSEMNVSTLELGDSALYLCASSLPQGAGGYTFGSGTRLTVV.